This T cell receptor beta chain stems from a study of beta chain features in type 1 diabetes (dated by TCRdb to the late 2010s). Regarding the research as a whole: Mean age, gender distribution, total cell number and subset yield were not different between patients and healthy donors. A total of roughly 100,000,000 sorted cells were examined across all samples, and the number of cells per subset was strongly correlated with RNA yield. The study compared the TCRB repertoires of sorted circulating CD4+ T cell subsets in recently diagnosed type 1 diabetes patients with those in matched healthy donors. Regulatory and stem cell-like memory subsets were obtained from only 8 patients and roughly eight healthy donors, while naive and central memory subsets were obtained from all 30 or so donors.

This clone has only a few counts. What antigen it recognizes has not been identified. Per-nucleotide qualities are absent, and no much larger clonotype sits a single base away. General findings and caveats noted by the study authors: Type 1 diabetes patients showed a moderate but significant shortening of TCRB CDR3 length in all four CD4+ subsets. Naive, central memory and regulatory TCRB repertoires appeared to be more similar among patients than among healthy donors. At VDJ recombination sites, type 1 diabetes patients had fewer insertions and more deleted nucleotides, which implies abnormalities in thymic rearrangement. PCR might favor shorter templates, but patient and control samples were amplified and corrected together, so any skew would affect both groups equally. Because small numbers of individuals were included in the HLA sub-analyses, any influence of HLA type on TCRB rearrangement was left unresolved. Because cDNA was sequenced instead of genomic DNA, activated cells with high expression could be over-represented, although the groups did not differ in activation or CD3 levels.

Each donor gave one peripheral blood draw, around 100 mL on average, collected into heparinised tubes. Using a panel that included CD45RO, CCR7, CD25, CD127, CD95 and CD27, naive, central memory, regulatory and stem cell-like memory CD4+ T cells were sorted on a BD FACSAria II. All sorted populations exceeded 95% purity. PBMCs were isolated right away by Lymphoprep density gradient centrifugation and were stained directly, without culture. To minimize batch effects, samples were stained and sorted in pairs, one healthy donor with one patient per experiment. CDR1 is given as SGHTA and CDR2 as FQGTGA, both from the germline V gene. Measured from the cysteine to the phenylalanine, the CDR3 is 12 residues long. CDR3 DNA only is kept here, 36 bases in frame from base 1. V and J are truncated by 2 bases and 8 bases respectively, leaving an intervening sequence of 7 bases. All of the isolated RNA was reverse transcribed with the High Capacity cDNA Reverse Transcription Kit, so expressed TCRB transcripts were sequenced. Naive, central memory and regulatory T cell samples underwent deep immunoSEQ sequencing, averaging about 3.57 million total reads per sample. After sorted cells were lysed in RLT buffer, RNA was extracted with DNase-treated RNeasy Micro or Mini kits, with the choice depending on cell number. To prevent cross-contamination, every cell subset was processed on its own, while patient and healthy donor samples were processed together. The immunoSEQ multiplex PCR was used to amplify TCRB sequences from cDNA, yielding 87-bp fragments that span the CDR3 region. The amplicons were sequenced using the Illumina HiSeq platform. As for how the authors treated the data: PCR bias was corrected computationally using synthetic template baselines, and reads within Hamming distance 2 were collapsed, with unmergeable singletons discarded. By aligning reads against IMGT, V, D and J genes, CDR3 length, and insertions or deletions at six rearrangement sites were assigned. Within each subset, clonotype counts were normalized to sorted cell number, after which true diversity and Gini coefficients were computed with the tcR R package. The overlap coefficient, calculated on TCRB nucleotide sequences, was used to quantify repertoire sharing. Imported from immuneACCESS, the table was reduced by TCRdb to in-frame sequences with V and J called. These copies leave out some clones; in studies compared against another copy, an unresolved V gene accounts for under half, and the cause of the remainder is not known. V and J calls and clone size follow that table, whereas D and trimming were derived from the DNA. The table for this sample lists 150,000 to 200,000 clones; 7% to 9.5% of them were counted only once. The ten most abundant clones make up 0.65% to 0.9% of the sample.

The sequenced sample was central memory CD4+ T cells from blood. The chain couples TRBV7-3 to TRBJ2-1; a tentative D call is TRBD1 (6 bases match). This TCR was recovered from a woman under 40 with type 1 diabetes. The base sequence is TGTGCCAGCAGCTTAGGGGGCCATGAGCAGTTCTTC. This encodes CASSLGGHEQFF.